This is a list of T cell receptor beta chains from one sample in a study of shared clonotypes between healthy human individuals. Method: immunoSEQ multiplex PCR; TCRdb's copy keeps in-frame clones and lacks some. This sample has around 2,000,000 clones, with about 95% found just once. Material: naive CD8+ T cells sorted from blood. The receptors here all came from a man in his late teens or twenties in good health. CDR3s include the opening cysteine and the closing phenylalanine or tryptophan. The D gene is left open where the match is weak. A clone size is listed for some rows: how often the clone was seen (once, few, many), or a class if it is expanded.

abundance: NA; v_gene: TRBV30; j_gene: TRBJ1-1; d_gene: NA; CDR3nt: TGTGCCTGGAGTGCAGGGCAGGGTATGAACACTGAAGCTTTCTTT; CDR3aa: CAWSAGQGMNTEAFF
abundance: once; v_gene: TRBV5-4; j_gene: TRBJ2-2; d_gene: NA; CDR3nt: TGTGCCAGCAGCCCCGAGGGCACCGGGGAGCTGTTTTTT; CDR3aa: CASSPEGTGELFF
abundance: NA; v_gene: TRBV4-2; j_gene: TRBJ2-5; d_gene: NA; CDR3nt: TGTGCCAGCAGCCAAGATCCTGCCGAAGAGACCCAGTACTTC; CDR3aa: CASSQDPAEETQYF
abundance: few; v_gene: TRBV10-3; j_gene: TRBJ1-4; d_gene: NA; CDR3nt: TGTGCCATCAGTGATACAGGACCAGAAAAACTGTTTTTT; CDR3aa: CAISDTGPEKLFF
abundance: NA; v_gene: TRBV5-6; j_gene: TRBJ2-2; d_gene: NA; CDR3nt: TGTGCCAGCAGCTTCATGACGGGAAAGAACACCGGGGAGCTGTTTTTT; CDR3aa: CASSFMTGKNTGELFF
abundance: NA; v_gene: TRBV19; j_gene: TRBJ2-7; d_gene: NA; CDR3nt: TGTGCCAGTAGTATAGACCGAGAGGGCTCTCTCTACGAGCAGTACTTC; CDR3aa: CASSIDREGSLYEQYF
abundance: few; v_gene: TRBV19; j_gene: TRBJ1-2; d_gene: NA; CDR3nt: TGTGCCAGTCGAAACCCGACAGTCTATGGCTACACCTTC; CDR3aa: CASRNPTVYGYTF
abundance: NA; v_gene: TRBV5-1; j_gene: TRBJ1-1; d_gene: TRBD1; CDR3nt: TGCGCCAGCAGCTTGGGACAGGGGAACAAGAACACTGAAGCTTTCTTT; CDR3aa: CASSLGQGNKNTEAFF
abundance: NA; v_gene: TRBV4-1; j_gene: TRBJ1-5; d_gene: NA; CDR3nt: TGCGCCAGCAGCCCAGACACCGCTTATCAGCCCCAGCATTTT; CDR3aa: CASSPDTAYQPQHF
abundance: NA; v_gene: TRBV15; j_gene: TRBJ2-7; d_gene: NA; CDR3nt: TGTGCCACCAGCAGCGGGACCCACGAGCAGTACTTC; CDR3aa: CATSSGTHEQYF
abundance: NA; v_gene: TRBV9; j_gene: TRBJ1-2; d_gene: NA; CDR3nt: TGTGCCAGCAGCGTAGTGACCGCGCCCTATGGCTACACCTTC; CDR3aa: CASSVVTAPYGYTF
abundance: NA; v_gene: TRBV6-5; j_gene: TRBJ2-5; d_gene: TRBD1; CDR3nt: TGTGCCAGCAGGAATCAGGGGGCACGAGAGACCCAGTACTTC; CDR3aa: CASRNQGARETQYF
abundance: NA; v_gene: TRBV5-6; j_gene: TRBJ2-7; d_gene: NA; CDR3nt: TGTGCCAGCAGCTTGTCCCTAGCTCTCCACGAGCAGTACTTC; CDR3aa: CASSLSLALHEQYF
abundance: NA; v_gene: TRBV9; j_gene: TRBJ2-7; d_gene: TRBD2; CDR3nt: TGTGCCAGCAGCGCGGGGGGGGACCCGTGGTACGAGCAGTACTTC; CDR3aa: CASSAGGDPWYEQYF
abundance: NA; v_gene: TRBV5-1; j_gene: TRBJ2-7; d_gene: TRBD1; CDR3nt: TGCGCCAGCAGCTTTGGCCCGGCGGACAGGGCCTACGAGCAGTACTTC; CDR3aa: CASSFGPADRAYEQYF
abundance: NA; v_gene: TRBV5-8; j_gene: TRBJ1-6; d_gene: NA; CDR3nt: TGTGCCAGCAGCTTTAATATGGCAGAACCTTATAATTCACCCCTCCACTTT; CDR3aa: CASSFNMAEPYNSPLHF
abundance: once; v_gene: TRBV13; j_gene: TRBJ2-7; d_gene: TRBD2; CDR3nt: TGTGCCAGCAGCTCCAGTCCCGGGACTAGCGGGGAGCAGTACTTC; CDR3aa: CASSSSPGTSGEQYF
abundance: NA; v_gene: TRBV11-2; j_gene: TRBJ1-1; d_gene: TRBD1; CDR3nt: TGTGCCAGCAGCAAGGGACAGGGGGCGGGGAACGCTGAAGCTTTCTTT; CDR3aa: CASSKGQGAGNAEAFF
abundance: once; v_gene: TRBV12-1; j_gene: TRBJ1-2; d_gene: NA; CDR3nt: TGTGCCAGCAGCTCCCCGGGAGCTAACTATGGCTACACCTTC; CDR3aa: CASSSPGANYGYTF
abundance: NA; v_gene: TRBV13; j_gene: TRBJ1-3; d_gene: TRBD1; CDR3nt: TGTGCCAGCAGTTACACAGGGGTAGAAAAGAACACCATATATTTT; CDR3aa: CASSYTGVEKNTIYF
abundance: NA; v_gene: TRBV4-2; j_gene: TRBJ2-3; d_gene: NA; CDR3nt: TGTGCCAGCAGCCCACAGCCGGGAGATACGCAGTATTTT; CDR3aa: CASSPQPGDTQYF
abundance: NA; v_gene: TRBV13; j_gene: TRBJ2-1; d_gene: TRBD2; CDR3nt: TGTGCCAGCAGCTTACGCGGGGGGGATGAGCAGTTCTTC; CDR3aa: CASSLRGGDEQFF
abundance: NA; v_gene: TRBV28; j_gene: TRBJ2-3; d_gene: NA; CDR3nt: TGTGCCAGCAGTTTTTGGGGGGCCGAGGCGATCAATGAGGGCACAGATACGCAGTATTTT; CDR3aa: CASSFWGAEAINEGTDTQYF
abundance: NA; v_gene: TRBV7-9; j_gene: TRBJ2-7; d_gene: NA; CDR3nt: TGTGCCAGCAGCCCCGCAGGTGTCTACGAGCAGTACTTC; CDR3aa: CASSPAGVYEQYF
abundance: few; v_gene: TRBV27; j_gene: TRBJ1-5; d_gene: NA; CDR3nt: TGTGCCAGCAGTTTCACGGGGTATCAGCCCCAGCATTTT; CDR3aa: CASSFTGYQPQHF
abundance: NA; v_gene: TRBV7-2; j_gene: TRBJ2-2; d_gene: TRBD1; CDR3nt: TGTGCCAGCATTCTGACAGGGGGCAACGTCGGGGAGCTGTTTTTT; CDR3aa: CASILTGGNVGELFF
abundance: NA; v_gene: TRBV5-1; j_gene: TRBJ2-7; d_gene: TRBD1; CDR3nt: TGCGCCAGCAGCTGGGGACAGGGGAGGTACGAGCAGTACTTC; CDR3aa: CASSWGQGRYEQYF
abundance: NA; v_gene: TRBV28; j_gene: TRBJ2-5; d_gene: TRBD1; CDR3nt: TGTGCCAGCAGTCCCCCAGGGGGCACTCAAGAGACCCAGTACTTC; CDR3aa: CASSPPGGTQETQYF
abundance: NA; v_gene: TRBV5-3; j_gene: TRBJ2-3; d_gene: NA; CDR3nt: TGTGCCAGAAGCTGGGCAGATACGCAGTATTTT; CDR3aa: CARSWADTQYF
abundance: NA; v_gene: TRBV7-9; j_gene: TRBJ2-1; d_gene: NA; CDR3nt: TGTGCCAGCAGCCGCGACAGTCAGAATGAGCAGTTCTTC; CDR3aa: CASSRDSQNEQFF
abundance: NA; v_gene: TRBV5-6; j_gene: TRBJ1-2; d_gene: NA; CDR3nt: TGTGCCAGCAGCGGGCAGGTCAGGGTGACGGGCTATGGCTACACCTTC; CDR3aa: CASSGQVRVTGYGYTF
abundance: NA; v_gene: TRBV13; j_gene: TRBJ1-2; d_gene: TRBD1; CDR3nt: TGTGCCAGCAGCTTAGCCCTTGGACAGGGGGAAAACTATGGCTACACCTTC; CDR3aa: CASSLALGQGENYGYTF
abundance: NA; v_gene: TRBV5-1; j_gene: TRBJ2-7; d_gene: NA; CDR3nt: TGCGCCAGCAGCCCGGGACGGCCGCCCTACGAGCAGTACTTC; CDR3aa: CASSPGRPPYEQYF
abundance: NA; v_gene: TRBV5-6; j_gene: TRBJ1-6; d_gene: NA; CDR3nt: TGTGCCAGCAGCTTAGGAGGGCACAATTCACCCCTCCACTTT; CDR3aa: CASSLGGHNSPLHF
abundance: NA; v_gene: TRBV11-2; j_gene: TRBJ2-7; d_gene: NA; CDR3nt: TGTGCCAGCAGCTTAGATTTCCCTGGCGGCTGGGAGCAGTACTTC; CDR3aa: CASSLDFPGGWEQYF
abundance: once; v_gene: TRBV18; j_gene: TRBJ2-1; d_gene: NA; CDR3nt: TGTGCCAGCTCACCACAGGCCAGCTCCTACAATGAGCAGTTCTTC; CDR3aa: CASSPQASSYNEQFF
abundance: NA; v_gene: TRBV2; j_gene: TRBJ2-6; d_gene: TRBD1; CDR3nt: TGTGCCAGCAGTGACAGGGGGTCAGGGGCCAACGTCCTGACTTTC; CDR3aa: CASSDRGSGANVLTF
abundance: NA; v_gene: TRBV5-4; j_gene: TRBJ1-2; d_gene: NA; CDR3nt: TGTGCCAGCAGCTTGGCCCCGCTTAACTATGGCTACACCTTC; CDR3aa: CASSLAPLNYGYTF
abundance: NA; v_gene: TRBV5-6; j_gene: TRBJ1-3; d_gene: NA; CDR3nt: TGTGCCAGCAGCTCCCACAGGGAATGGGGAAACACCATATATTTT; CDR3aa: CASSSHREWGNTIYF
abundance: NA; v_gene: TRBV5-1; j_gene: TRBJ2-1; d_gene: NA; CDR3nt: TGCGCCAGCAGCTTTGTCTACAATGAGCAGTTCTTC; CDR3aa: CASSFVYNEQFF
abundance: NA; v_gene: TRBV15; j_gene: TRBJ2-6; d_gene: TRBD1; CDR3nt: TGTGCCACCCGAACAGGGGACAACTCTGGGGCCAACGTCCTGACTTTC; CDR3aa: CATRTGDNSGANVLTF
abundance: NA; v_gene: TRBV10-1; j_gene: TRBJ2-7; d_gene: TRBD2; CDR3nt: TGCGCCAGCAGTGAGTCGGCTAGCGGGCAACCCTACGAGCAGTACTTC; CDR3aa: CASSESASGQPYEQYF
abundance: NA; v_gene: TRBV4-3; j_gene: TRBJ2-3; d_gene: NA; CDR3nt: TGCGCCAGCAGCCAAGTTGGGATGGTAGATACGCAGTATTTT; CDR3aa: CASSQVGMVDTQYF
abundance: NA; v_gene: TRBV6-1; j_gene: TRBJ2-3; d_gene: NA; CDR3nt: TGTGCCAGCAGTGAATGGAGAGATACGCAGTATTTT; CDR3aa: CASSEWRDTQYF
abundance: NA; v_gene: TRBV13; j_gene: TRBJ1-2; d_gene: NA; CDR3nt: TGTGCCAGCAGCTCCAACAGGGAACGCTATGGCTACACCTTC; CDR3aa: CASSSNRERYGYTF
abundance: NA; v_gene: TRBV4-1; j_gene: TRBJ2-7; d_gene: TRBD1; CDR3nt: TGCGCCAGCAGCCAAGATGGGGACAGGCCTTCTTTACTTAGCTCCTACGAGCAGTACTTC; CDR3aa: CASSQDGDRPSLLSSYEQYF
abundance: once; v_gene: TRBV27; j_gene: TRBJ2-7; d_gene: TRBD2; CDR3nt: TGTGCCAGCAGTGTAGGGACTAGCGGGGGAGCCTACGAGCAGTACTTC; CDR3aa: CASSVGTSGGAYEQYF
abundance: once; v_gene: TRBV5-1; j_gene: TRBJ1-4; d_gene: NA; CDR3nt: TGCGCCAGCAGCTTGACGAGACAGGAAGCAACTAATGAAAAACTGTTTTTT; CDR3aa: CASSLTRQEATNEKLFF
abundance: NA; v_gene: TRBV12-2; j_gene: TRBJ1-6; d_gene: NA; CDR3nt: TGTGCAAGTCGCTTACTCCCGAGGGTGGAGTATCACCCCCTCCACTTT; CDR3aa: CASRLLPRVEYHPLHF
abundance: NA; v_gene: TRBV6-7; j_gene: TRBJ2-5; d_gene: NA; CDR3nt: TGTGCCAGCACAAAGGAACGGGGCAGGGAGCCACAAGAGACCCAGTACTTC; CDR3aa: CASTKERGREPQETQYF
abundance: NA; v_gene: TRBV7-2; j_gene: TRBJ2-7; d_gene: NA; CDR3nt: TGTGCCAGCAGCCCCGGACTTGACTACGAGCAGTACTTC; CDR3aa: CASSPGLDYEQYF
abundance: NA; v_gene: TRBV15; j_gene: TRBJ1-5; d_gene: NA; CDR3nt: TGTGCCACCAGCAGAGTGGGGGGCAATCAGCCCCAGCATTTT; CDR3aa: CATSRVGGNQPQHF
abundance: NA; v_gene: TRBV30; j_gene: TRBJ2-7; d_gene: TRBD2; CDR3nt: TGTGCCTGGAGTGTTGGCGGGAGTGACGAGCAGTACTTC; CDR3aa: CAWSVGGSDEQYF
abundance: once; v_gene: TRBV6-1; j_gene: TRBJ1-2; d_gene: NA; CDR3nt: TGTGCCAGCAGTGAACTTCTCGGGGAAGGCTACACCTTC; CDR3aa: CASSELLGEGYTF
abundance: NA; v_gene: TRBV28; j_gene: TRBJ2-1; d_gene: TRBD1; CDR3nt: TGTGCCAGCAGGATCAACAGGGGTCACAATGAGCAGTTCTTC; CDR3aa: CASRINRGHNEQFF